This passage covers 2 T cell receptor beta chains from one sample sequenced in a study of blood T cell repertoires in COVID-19. The data were produced by immunoSEQ multiplex PCR, yet TCRdb's version contains in-frame clones alone and is incomplete. The sample records over 130,000 clones, nearly 80% being singletons. The sample consisted of PBMCs or T cells enriched from blood (not recorded which). Receptors originate from a woman between 50 and 59 years old who had recovered from COVID-19.

This sequence joins TRBV6-4 and TRBJ2-5, with TRBD2 matching 10 bases. CDR1 and CDR2 from the germline V gene are MRHNA and SNTAGT. This CDR3 contains 16 residues. The V segment lost 3 bases and the J segment 5 bases; nucleotides outside the gene matches: 9. The CDR3 sequence is CASSDLRLAGGETQYF. CDR3 in DNA: TGTGCCAGCAGTGATCTGAGACTAGCGGGTGGTGAGACCCAGTACTTC.

V and J are TRBV19 and TRBJ1-1; no clear D gene. Trimming took off 5 bases at V and 4 bases at J, with 14 bases between the two ends. This CDR3 comprises 14 residues. In germline, CDR1 is LNHDA, CDR2 SQIVND (reference sequence). The CDR3 reads CASSSGFGVTEAFF. The CDR3, as DNA: TGTGCCAGTAGTTCTGGGTTCGGAGTCACTGAAGCTTTCTTT. Together with reference TRBV19 and TRBJ1-1, the CDR3 gives the full variable domain: DGGITQSPKYLFRKEGQNVTLSCEQNLNHDAMYWYRQDPGQGLRLIYYSQIVNDFQKGDIAEGYSVSREKKESFPLTVTSAQKNPTAFYLCASSSGFGVTEAFFGQGTRLTVV.